The 6 T cell receptor beta chains below all came from one sample that was sequenced in a study of blood T cell repertoires in COVID-19. Sequencing used immunoSEQ multiplex PCR; TCRdb keeps in-frame clones, though not all of them. Among some 160,000 clones listed, around 81% were seen once. Sequencing was carried out using peripheral blood. All receptors come from a man aged 70-80 years with active or convalescent COVID-19.

This clone was detected only a few times. This chain connects TRBV19 to TRBJ2-3, with D unresolved. Germline assignment: CDR1 LNHDA and CDR2 SQIVND (reference sequence). The CDR3 totals 14 residues. V was pared by 1 base and J by 1 base, with 6 bases between. CDR3 bases: TGTGCCAGTAGTATAGGAACACGCACAGATACGCAGTATTTT. Translating it yields CASSIGTRTDTQYF.

In the case of this clone: The same CDR3 also results from other DNA sequences found in this sample. The rearrangement joins TRBV5-1 to TRBJ2-5, with D tentatively TRBD2 (5 bases). Deletions cut 6 bases from V and 5 bases from J, with 17 bases between. The CDR3 sequence is 14 residues long. CDR1 is SGHRS and CDR2 is YFSETQ in the germline V gene. CDR3 amino acids: CASTRYGVGETQYF. In nucleotides, the CDR3 is TGCGCCAGCACGAGGTACGGGGTCGGGGAGACCCAGTACTTC.

The rearrangement uses TRBV6-4 and TRBJ2-1; 7 bases map to TRBD2. Germline V gene sequence: CDR1 MRHNA, CDR2 SNTAGT. Trimming cost V 3 bases and J 5 bases; bases outside gene matches: 7. The CDR3 has 15 amino acids. CDR3 amino acids: CASSEGGGSNNEQFF. In nucleotides, the CDR3 is TGTGCCAGCAGTGAGGGGGGGGGAAGTAACAATGAGCAGTTCTTC.

This chain's CDR3 is CASSASGLANEKLFF. In DNA, the CDR3 is TGTGCCAGCAGCGCTAGTGGGTTGGCTAATGAAAAACTGTTTTTT. The gene calls are TRBV11-2 and TRBJ1-4; D is uncertain. V lost 5 bases, J lost 3 bases, and 13 bases lay in between. The germline V gene has CDR1 SGHAT and CDR2 FQNNGV. The CDR3 is made up of 15 amino acids.

V is TRBV18 and J is TRBJ2-5; TRBD1 matches 7 bases. The J segment lost 0 bases and the V segment lost 1 base, leaving 5 bases of the junction unmatched. There are 16 residues in the CDR3. CDR1 and CDR2 from the germline V gene are KGHSH and LQKENI. The CDR3 region has the DNA TGTGCCAGCTCACCACTATACACAGGGGACCAAGAGACCCAGTACTTC. It yields the protein CASSPLYTGDQETQYF.

This rearrangement joins TRBV6-5 to TRBJ2-7, with D possibly matching TRBD2 (6 bases). Germline lookup yields CDR1 MNHEY and CDR2 SVGAGI. Trimming stripped 7 bases from V and 4 bases from J, with 17 bases between. The CDR3 has 14 amino acids. CDR3 loop: CASIERGIRYEQYF. CDR3 coding DNA: TGTGCCAGCATAGAACGGGGGATCAGGTACGAGCAGTACTTC.